The clone carrying this TCR beta chain has only a few counts. This CDR3 has 12 residues. Trimming pared 7 bases from V and 4 bases from J, leaving 10 bases between. CDR1 and CDR2 from the germline V gene are WSHSY and SAAADI. A multiplex PCR was run with 60 Vbeta primers and 13 Jbeta primers. TCRdb's copy holds only in-frame clones and misses some; the assay was immunoSEQ multiplex PCR. The repertoire includes about 150,000 clones, about three quarters of them detected once, and around 4.2% sits in the top ten. This sample is drawn from a study of cytomegalovirus exposure and HLA in healthy donors. This TCR was recovered from a middle-aged man in good health and CMV-seropositive. The chain employs TRBV10-2 and TRBJ1-1; D call uncertain. Sequencing was carried out using PBMCs. The CDR3 here is CASKEALTEAFF. CDR3 in DNA: TGCGCCAGCAAGGAGGCGCTCACTGAAGCTTTCTTT.